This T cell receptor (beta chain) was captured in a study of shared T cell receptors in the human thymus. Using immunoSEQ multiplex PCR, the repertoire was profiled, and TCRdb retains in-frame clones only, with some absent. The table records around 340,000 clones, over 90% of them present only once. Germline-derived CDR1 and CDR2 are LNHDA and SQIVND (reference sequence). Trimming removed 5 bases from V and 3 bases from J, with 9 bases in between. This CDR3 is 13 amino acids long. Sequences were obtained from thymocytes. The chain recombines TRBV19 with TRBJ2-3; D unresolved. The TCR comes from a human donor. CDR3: CASSVSVTDTQYF. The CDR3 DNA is TGTGCCAGTAGTGTCTCGGTTACAGATACGCAGTATTTT. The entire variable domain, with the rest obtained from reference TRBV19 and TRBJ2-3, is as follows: DGGITQSPKYLFRKEGQNVTLSCEQNLNHDAMYWYRQDPGQGLRLIYYSQIVNDFQKGDIAEGYSVSREKKESFPLTVTSAQKNPTAFYLCASSVSVTDTQYFGPGTRLTVL.